The next 28 T cell receptor beta chains were all read from a single sample in a study of T cells in Graves' hyperthyroidism and ophthalmopathy. RNA transcripts yielded amplified TCR beta CDR3 regions. HTBI primers were the set used in a first-round RT-PCR of the TCR CDR3. MiXCR, applied by TCRdb to the multiplex PCR reads, yields one record per CDR3 protein. This repertoire shows around 400,000 distinct CDR3 sequences, roughly 25% found once; its top ten account for roughly 80%. The source material was blood. These receptors all stem from a man in his fifties or sixties with Graves' hyperthyroidism.

The chain couples TRBV6-2 or TRBV6-3 to TRBJ2-7; 8 nucleotides line up with TRBD2. After removal of 4 bases from V and 3 bases from J, the junction contained 11 bases not matched to a gene. Germline CDR1 and CDR2: MNHEY and SVGEGT. The CDR3 loop spans 16 amino acids. CDR3 loop: CASSWFFGTSNYEQYF. The CDR3, as DNA: TGTGCCAGCAGTTGGTTCTTCGGGACTAGTAACTACGAGCAGTACTTC.

This clonotype was counted a few times. The germline gene is not matched at one end of the junction; a read error may be the cause. The chain is built from TRBV5-1 and TRBJ2-1, with 9 bases aligning to TRBD2. CDR3 size: 15 residues. Per the germline V gene, CDR1 is SGHRS and CDR2 is YFSETQ. CDR3 amino acids: CAGSQIAGENNEQFF. CDR3 coding DNA: TGCGCCGGCAGCCAAATAGCGGGAGAGAACAATGAGCAGTTCTTC.

This clonotype has a count of ten or more. V gene TRBV3-1 combines with J gene TRBJ2-7; D possibly uses TRBD1 or TRBD2 (6 bases each). V was shortened by 4 bases and J by 6 bases, with 19 bases between the two germline ends. Germline V CDR1 and CDR2: LGHDT, YNNKEL (reference sequence). This CDR3 contains 15 residues. This chain's CDR3 is CASSRSGGGTVEQYF. CDR3 nucleotides: TGTGCCAGCAGCCGATCCGGGGGCGGGACGGTCGAGCAGTACTTC.

The chain uses TRBV5-1 and TRBJ2-3; 9 nucleotides line up with TRBD2. Trimming took 0 bases from V and 6 from J; bases not matched to a gene: 11. The germline CDR1 and CDR2 sequences are SGHRS and YFSETQ. This CDR3 spans 17 amino acids. This CDR3 is CASSLVLAGRLADTQYF. The CDR3 DNA follows: TGCGCCAGCAGCTTGGTACTAGCGGGTCGACTTGCCGATACGCAGTATTTT. Complete variable domain (other parts from reference TRBV5-1 and TRBJ2-3): KAGVTQTPRYLIKTRGQQVTLSCSPISGHRSVSWYQQTPGQGLQFLFEYFSETQRNKGNFPGRFSGRQFSNSRSEMNVSTLELGDSALYLCASSLVLAGRLADTQYFGPGTRLTVL.

This clonotype was counted ten times or more. The V and J genes are TRBV28 and TRBJ2-7; 7 bases map to TRBD2. J was trimmed by 4 bases and V by 5 bases; bases with no gene match: 11. Germline CDR1 reads MDHEN; CDR2 reads SYDVKM. This CDR3 region has 15 residues. The CDR3 bases are TGTGCCAGCAGTGATCCATGGGGGGGAGGATACGAGCAGTACTTC. Translated, it gives CASSDPWGGGYEQYF.

CDR3 region: CASDVSGYNEQFF. The CDR3 nucleotides are TGTGCCAGCGACGTCTCAGGATACAATGAGCAGTTCTTC. This chain uses TRBV28 with TRBJ2-1; D is unclear. This CDR3 has 13 residues. Between the trimmed V and J ends, which lost 8 bases and 4 bases, there was a span of 12 bases. CDR1 and CDR2 (germline): MDHEN, SYDVKM.

This clonotype came up many times. The genes are TRBV28 and TRBJ2-5; D unresolved. The CDR3 contains 12 residues. Trimming left V 7 bases short and J 2 bases short, with 8 bases between. Per the germline V gene, CDR1 is MDHEN and CDR2 is SYDVKM. The CDR3: CASMRQQETQYF. The CDR3 DNA sequence: TGTGCCAGCATGAGGCAGCAAGAGACCCAGTACTTC.

This clonotype appeared a few times. The V gene is TRBV10-3, the J gene TRBJ2-1; no definite D call. The CDR3 has 15 amino acids. Germline V gene sequence: CDR1 ENHRY, CDR2 SYGVKD. V was shortened by 3 bases and J by 0 bases, with 9 bases between the two germline ends. The CDR3 region has the DNA TGTGCCATCAGTGACGCGGTAAGCTCCTACAATGAGCAGTTCTTC. It is translated as CAISDAVSSYNEQFF.

This clonotype was counted between two and nine times. J is TRBJ2-5 and V is TRBV6-5, with 10 bases aligning to TRBD1. The germline gives CDR1 MNHEY, CDR2 SVGAGI. The trim removed 5 bases at V and 4 bases at J, leaving 10 bases unmatched. The CDR3 is 16 residues long. CDR3 region: CASSHRDRGSGETQYF. In nucleotides, the CDR3 is TGTGCCAGCAGTCACCGGGACAGGGGATCGGGAGAGACCCAGTACTTC.

The CDR3: CASSVASSPTEAFF. The CDR3 DNA reads TGTGCCAGCAGCGTAGCTAGTTCCCCCACTGAAGCTTTCTTT. The V gene is TRBV9, the J gene TRBJ1-1; D remains unclear. This CDR3 comprises 14 residues. Germline CDR1 SGDLS, CDR2 YYNGEE. The germline V and J ends were trimmed by 0 bases and 4 bases, with 10 bases remaining between them.

The sample holds many counts of this clonotype. The J gene is TRBJ2-5, the V gene TRBV18; a weak D match, TRBD2 (5 bases). V gave up 2 bases and J gave up 2 bases, with 9 bases separating them. This CDR3 has 14 amino acids. Germline values: CDR1 KGHSH, CDR2 LQKENI. CDR3 amino acids: CASSPGRTQETQYF. The CDR3 DNA reads TGTGCCAGCTCACCAGGACGGACTCAAGAGACCCAGTACTTC.

This clonotype showed up just a few times. This chain connects TRBV5-1 to TRBJ2-3, with 9 nucleotides matching TRBD2. V trimming: 7 bases; J trimming: 4 bases; junction bases outside the gene matches: 4. This CDR3 comprises 13 residues. Germline-derived CDR1 and CDR2 are SGHRS and YFSETQ. CDR3 in DNA: TGCGCCAGCGGGCGGGAGGGATCAGATACGCAGTATTTT. Translating gives CASGREGSDTQYF.

The table lists this clonotype with a few counts. This chain's CDR3 is CSVVGDTQYF. CDR3 coding DNA: TGCAGCGTTGTCGGTGATACGCAGTATTTT. V and J are TRBV29-1 and TRBJ2-3; D is uncertain. Trimming removed 4 bases from V and 6 bases from J, with 5 bases in between. Germline V CDR1 and CDR2: SQVTM, ANQGSEA. The length of the CDR3 is 10 residues.

A remark on this clonotype: Because the CDR3's place on the DNA is in doubt, the DNA is left out and the CDR3 is given as listed by TCRdb. This chain connects TRBV11-1 to TRBJ2-5; the table's TRBD1 call for D was not verified on the DNA. Germline values: CDR1 SGHAT, CDR2 FQDESV (reference sequence). The CDR3 length equals 18 residues, ends included. This chain's CDR3 is CASSFYICSGQLQETQYF.

The chain combines TRBV7-2 with TRBJ1-6, with D perhaps TRBD1 (5 bases). V gave up 5 bases and J gave up 0 bases, with 11 bases separating them. The CDR3 totals 16 residues. Per the germline V gene, CDR1 is SGHTA and CDR2 is FQGNSA. CDR3 bases: TGTGCCAGCAGCCTTTACGACAGCTCCTATAATTCACCCCTCCACTTT. Translation: CASSLYDSSYNSPLHF.

This chain uses TRBV5-4 with TRBJ2-2; a weak D match, TRBD1 (6 bases). With 0 bases removed from V and 6 bases from J, the gap between germline ends came to 12 bases. The CDR3 runs to 15 residues. CDR1 and CDR2 (germline): SGHNT, YYREEE (reference sequence). The CDR3 DNA reads TGTGCCAGCAGCTTGGGGTGGACAGCCTCCGGGGAGCTGTTTTTT. The encoded protein is CASSLGWTASGELFF.

Many counts were recorded for this clonotype. The chain combines TRBV2 with TRBJ2-1, with 7 bases fitting TRBD1. Unmatched junction bases numbered 3, after V lost 5 bases and J lost 11 bases. Germline V gene sequence: CDR1 SNHLY, CDR2 FYNNEI. The length of the CDR3 is 11 residues. The CDR3 region is CASSPQGQQFF. CDR3 bases: TGTGCCAGCAGTCCACAGGGGCAGCAGTTCTTC. Full variable domain (missing parts from reference TRBV2 and TRBJ2-1): EPEVTQTPSHQVTQMGQEVILRCVPISNHLYFYWYRQILGQKVEFLVSFYNNEISEKSEIFDDQFSVERPDGSNFTLKIRSTKLEDSAMYFCASSPQGQQFFGPGTRLTVL.

CDR3 loop: CASSPGTGVSSPLHF. CDR3 DNA: TGCGCCAGCAGCCCGGGGACAGGGGTGTCCTCACCCCTCCACTTT. This chain links TRBV5-1 with TRBJ1-6; 10 nucleotides align to TRBD1. In germline, CDR1 is SGHRS, CDR2 YFSETQ. There are 15 residues in the CDR3. V lost 4 bases, J lost 10 bases, and 8 bases stayed unmatched.

This clonotype occurred many times. The rearrangement uses TRBV7-3 and TRBJ2-3; D is unclear. Trimming shortened V by 1 base and J by 0 bases, and 8 bases separated the two germline ends. The germline V gene encodes CDR1 SGHTA and CDR2 FQGTGA. The CDR3 runs 15 residues. Written as DNA, the CDR3 is TGTGCCAGCAGCTTAAACGGGCCTAGCACAGATACGCAGTATTTT. Its protein is CASSLNGPSTDTQYF.

The genes are TRBV5-1 and TRBJ1-2; 7 nucleotides match TRBD1. CDR3 length equals 14 residues. Germline V gene sequence: CDR1 SGHRS, CDR2 YFSETQ. J gave up 4 bases and V 4 bases, and 7 bases lay outside the gene matches. CDR3 amino acids: CASSGTAASYGYTF. The CDR3 nucleotides read TGCGCCAGCAGCGGGACAGCTGCAAGCTATGGCTACACCTTC.

The chain has TRBV28 and TRBJ2-6; 9 nucleotides line up with TRBD1. There are 21 residues in the CDR3. Looked up from germline, CDR1 is MDHEN and CDR2 is SYDVKM. J was trimmed by 4 bases and V by 5 bases; bases with no gene match: 21. The CDR3 DNA reads TGTGCCAGCAGTCCAGCCGTGTGGGGGACAGGGAGCAAGCCCGGGGCCAACGTCCTGACTTTC. Its protein is CASSPAVWGTGSKPGANVLTF.

This clonotype was recorded at least ten times. The chain links TRBV6-1 to TRBJ2-1; possible D gene TRBD2, 5 bases. Germline assignment: CDR1 MNHNS and CDR2 SASEGT. The germline V and J ends were trimmed by 5 bases and 5 bases, with 22 bases remaining between them. The CDR3 covers 17 residues. CDR3 amino acids: CASSFHGVGPLHNEQFF. CDR3 in DNA: TGTGCCAGCAGTTTCCACGGGGTAGGCCCACTACACAATGAGCAGTTCTTC.

This clonotype occurred many times. The CDR3 region has the DNA TGTGCCAGCAGTCCAGGGGGCATGAACACTGAAGCTTTCTTT. Protein sequence: CASSPGGMNTEAFF. The chain uses TRBV27 and TRBJ1-1; 8 bases fit TRBD1. The CDR3 length is 14 residues. V gave up 5 bases and J gave up 0 bases; unmatched junction bases: 2. Germline CDR1 is MNHEY and CDR2 is SMNVEV (reference sequence).

The chain is built from TRBV18 and TRBJ1-3; no reliable D call. The CDR3 extends over 14 amino acids. Trimming pared 4 bases from V and 0 bases from J, leaving 7 bases between. The germline gives CDR1 KGHSH, CDR2 LQKENI. The CDR3 reads CASSRQTSGNTIYF. For the CDR3, the DNA is TGTGCCAGCTCACGCCAAACCTCTGGAAACACCATATATTTT.

This clonotype came up many times. This rearrangement joins TRBV11-3 to TRBJ2-1; weak D call: TRBD2 (5 bases). V shed 5 bases and J shed 0 bases, with 11 bases lying between them. The CDR3 loop spans 15 amino acids. Germline assignment: CDR1 SGHNT and CDR2 YENEEA. The CDR3 spells CASSPSGDSYNEQFF. In nucleotides, the CDR3 is TGTGCCAGCAGCCCAAGCGGTGACTCCTACAATGAGCAGTTCTTC.

The chain is built from TRBV27 and TRBJ2-1; D is uncertain. Per the germline V gene, CDR1 is MNHEY and CDR2 is SMNVEV (reference sequence). Trimming shortened V by 6 bases and J by 1 base, and 10 bases separated the two germline ends. This CDR3 has 14 residues. The DNA for the CDR3 is TGTGCCAGCAGCTCTTCATGGTCCTACAATGAGCAGTTCTTC. Its translation is CASSSSWSYNEQFF.

The table lists this clonotype with many counts. The V gene is TRBV20-1, the J gene TRBJ2-7; TRBD2 aligns across 11 bases. The germline CDR1 and CDR2 sequences are DFQATT and SNEGSKA (reference sequence). The CDR3 is 15 residues long. The J segment lost 2 bases and the V segment lost 5 bases, leaving 8 bases of the junction unmatched. Here the CDR3 DNA reads TGCAGTGCTTTATATCTAGCGGGGGGAACCTACGAGCAGTACTTC. Its protein product is CSALYLAGGTYEQYF.

This clonotype was seen repeatedly, ten times or more. The chain combines TRBV28 with TRBJ2-4; D is possibly TRBD2 (6 bases). The CDR3 is 13 amino acids. Trimming cost V 2 bases and J 5 bases, with 7 bases left between them. Germline values: CDR1 MDHEN, CDR2 SYDVKM. In DNA form, the CDR3 reads TGTGCCAGCAGTTTAGCGGGACAAAACATTCAGTACTTC. Protein: CASSLAGQNIQYF.